This T cell receptor beta chain was captured in a study of early T cells in non-severe SARS-CoV-2 infection. This CDR3 region has 12 residues. The V gene's germline CDR1 is KGHDR and CDR2 SFDVKD. Trimming removed 9 bases at V and 2 bases at J, with 10 bases between. From the 5' RACE reads, TCRdb called clonotypes with MiXCR, one entry per CDR3 protein. The sample lists tens of thousands of distinct CDR3 sequences; over 11% were seen once. This receptor was taken from an adult who was a healthcare worker with PCR-confirmed SARS-CoV-2 infection or an uninfected control (not recorded which). The sequencing input was whole blood. This chain uses TRBV24-1 with TRBJ2-7, with no clear D. The CDR3 spells CATPGRTYEQYF. CDR3 sequence (DNA): TGTGCCACCCCGGGTAGGACCTACGAGCAGTACTTC.